This TCR beta chain was obtained from a study of immune characterization of retroperitoneal liposarcoma. The CDR3 runs to 17 residues. J lost 5 bases, V lost 1 base, and 14 bases had no gene match. Germline CDR1 SGHAT, CDR2 FQNNGV. A single record per CDR3 protein comes from TCRdb applying MiXCR to the PCR reads. The data hold roughly 20,000 distinct CDR3 sequences, with 37% observed a single time. The TCR originated in a male donor with retroperitoneal liposarcoma. Sequencing used blood. The V gene is TRBV11-2, the J gene TRBJ2-7; 7 positions agree with TRBD2. The CDR3 sequence: CASSLAAGTGGSDEQYF. The DNA for the CDR3 is TGTGCCAGCAGCTTAGCTGCCGGGACTGGCGGGAGCGACGAGCAGTACTTC.